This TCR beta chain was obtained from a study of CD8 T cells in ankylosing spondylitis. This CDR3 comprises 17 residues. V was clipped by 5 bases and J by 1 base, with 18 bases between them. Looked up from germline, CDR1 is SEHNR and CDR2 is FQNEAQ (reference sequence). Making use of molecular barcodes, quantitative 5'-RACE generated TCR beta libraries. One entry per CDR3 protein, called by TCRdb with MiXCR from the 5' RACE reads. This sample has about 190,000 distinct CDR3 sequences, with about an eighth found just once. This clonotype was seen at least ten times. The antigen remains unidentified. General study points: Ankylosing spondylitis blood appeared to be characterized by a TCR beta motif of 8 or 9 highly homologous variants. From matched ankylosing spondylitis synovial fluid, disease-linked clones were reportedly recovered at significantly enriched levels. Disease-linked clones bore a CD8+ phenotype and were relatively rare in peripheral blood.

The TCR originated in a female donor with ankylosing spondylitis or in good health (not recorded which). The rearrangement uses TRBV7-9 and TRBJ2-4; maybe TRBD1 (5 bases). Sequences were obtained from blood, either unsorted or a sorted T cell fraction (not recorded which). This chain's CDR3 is CASSNLRQGDAKNIQYF. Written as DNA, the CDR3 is TGTGCCAGCAGCAATTTGCGGCAGGGTGACGCCAAAAACATTCAGTACTTC.